This T cell receptor beta chain was recovered during a study of cytomegalovirus exposure and HLA in healthy donors. Sequencing used immunoSEQ multiplex PCR; TCRdb keeps in-frame clones, though not all of them. The table has roughly 350,000 clones, 70% to 90% seen once. The origin of this receptor is a woman between 18 and 30 years old in good health and CMV-seronegative. Sequencing was done on a sample of PBMCs.

In DNA, the CDR3 is TGCGCCAGCAGCCGTAGCGCCTCCTACGAGCAGTACTTC. This encodes CASSRSASYEQYF. The chain recombines TRBV4-3 with TRBJ2-7, with a weak D call TRBD2 (5 bases). The CDR3 length is 13 residues. V was cut by 4 bases and J by 0 bases, with 7 bases left in between. From germline, CDR1 is LGHNA and CDR2 YSLEER.